These 10 T cell receptor beta chains were all obtained from the same sample, sequenced in a study of blood T cell repertoires in COVID-19. TCRdb's copy holds only in-frame clones and misses some; the assay was immunoSEQ multiplex PCR. The sample lists roughly 120,000 clones; more than 75% were seen once. The sample taken for sequencing was peripheral blood. These receptors all come from a woman aged 70-85 years with acute or convalescent COVID-19.

This clone occurred once. This chain joins TRBV19 and TRBJ2-5; 9 bases are a match to TRBD1. The CDR3 loop spans 15 amino acids. V shed 3 bases and J 5 bases; nucleotides not matched to a gene: 7. The V gene's germline CDR1 is LNHDA and CDR2 SQIVND (reference sequence). CDR3 protein: CASSIRDRVFETQYF. The CDR3 bases are TGTGCCAGTAGTATTCGGGACAGGGTTTTTGAGACCCAGTACTTC.

The V call is TRBV11-3, the J call TRBJ1-6; D may be TRBD1 (6 bases). Looked up from germline, CDR1 is SGHNT and CDR2 is YENEEA. The CDR3 runs 15 residues. Trimming took off 2 bases at V and 5 bases at J, with 10 bases between the two ends. Here the CDR3 reads CASSLQAGDNSPLHF. CDR3 nucleotides: TGTGCCAGCAGCTTACAGGCAGGGGATAATTCACCCCTCCACTTT.

V and J are TRBV12-3 or TRBV12-4 and TRBJ2-7; TRBD1 matches 7 bases. V lost 3 bases, J lost 3 bases, and 2 bases stayed unmatched. This CDR3 spans 13 amino acids. CDR3 sequence (DNA): TGTGCCAGCAGTTTCTACAGGGGCTACGAGCAGTACTTC. Its protein is CASSFYRGYEQYF.

The CDR3 DNA is TGCGCCAGCAGCCAAGTGGGGACAGGGAGTCAGCCCCAGCATTTT. Amino acid sequence: CASSQVGTGSQPQHF. This sequence joins TRBV4-1 and TRBJ1-5, with TRBD1 matching 9 bases. CDR3 length equals 15 residues. V dropped 1 base and J dropped 6; count of bases not matched to a gene: 4. Germline lookup yields CDR1 MGHRA and CDR2 YSYEKL.

CDR3 residues: CASSSTGDSYEQYF. For the CDR3, the DNA is TGTGCCAGCAGCTCGACAGGGGATTCCTACGAGCAGTACTTC. The genes are TRBV12-1 and TRBJ2-7; TRBD1, as called in the table, went unchecked against the DNA. TRBV12-1 is a known pseudogene. The CDR3 is made up of 14 amino acids.

The V and J genes are TRBV28 and TRBJ1-2, with D unresolved. The CDR3 length is 11 residues. Germline CDR1 and CDR2: MDHEN and SYDVKM. V lost 4 bases and J lost 8, with 8 bases in between. The CDR3 bases are TGTGCCAGCAGTTCTTCTCAGGGCTACACCTTC. Translation: CASSSSQGYTF.

V and J are TRBV7-9 and TRBJ2-1; D perhaps matches TRBD2 (6 bases). There are 16 residues in the CDR3. Deletions cut 1 base from V and 2 bases from J, with 12 bases between. In germline, CDR1 is SEHNR, CDR2 FQNEAQ (reference sequence). CDR3 region: CASSLGQGGPYNEQFF. DNA of the CDR3: TGTGCCAGCAGCTTAGGTCAGGGAGGTCCCTACAATGAGCAGTTCTTC.

This chain links TRBV30 with TRBJ1-2; 9 bases map to TRBD1. CDR1 and CDR2 from the germline V gene are GTSNPN and SVGIG (reference sequence). V trimming: 2 bases; J trimming: 8 bases; junction bases outside the gene matches: 6. This CDR3 has 13 amino acids. The CDR3 nucleotides read TGTGCCTGGAGTTTTCGACAGGGGGACGGCTACACCTTC. Amino acids: CAWSFRQGDGYTF.

CDR3 residues: CAWSRNLLLSNYGYTF. As DNA, the CDR3 is TGTGCCTGGAGTCGCAATCTACTACTTTCAAACTATGGCTACACCTTC. The chain joins TRBV30 to TRBJ1-2, with no clear D. CDR3 length equals 16 residues. CDR1 and CDR2 (germline): GTSNPN, SVGIG (reference sequence). V was pared by 2 bases and J by 2 bases, with 18 bases between. Complete variable domain (other parts from reference TRBV30 and TRBJ1-2): SQTIHQWPATLVQPVGSPLSLECTVEGTSNPNLYWYRQAAGRGLQLLFYSVGIGQISSEVPQNLSASRPQDRQFILSSKKLLLSDSGFYLCAWSRNLLLSNYGYTFGSGTRLTVV.

This sequence joins TRBV2 and TRBJ2-3, with D unresolved. Deletions cut 8 bases from V and 0 bases from J, with 15 bases between. The CDR3 totals 15 residues. CDR1 and CDR2 from the germline V gene are SNHLY and FYNNEI. CDR3 DNA sequence: TGTGCCAGCCCCCAAGGTTTGACTAGCACAGATACGCAGTATTTT. This codes for CASPQGLTSTDTQYF.